A selection of T cell receptor beta chains follows, all from one sample in a study of blood T cell repertoires in COVID-19. The method was immunoSEQ multiplex PCR; TCRdb's version includes in-frame clones alone and lacks a portion of them. The repertoire holds 350,000 or so clones, with more than 70% as singletons. The sample comprised PBMCs or T cells enriched from blood (not recorded which). The source is a woman aged 25 to 39 who had been exposed to COVID-19. The CDR3 runs from the conserved cysteine through the conserved F or W. The D gene is left open where the match is weak. Part of the rows lack a size; the others show once, few, many or a class for expanded clones.

d_call j_call v_call clone_size cdr3_nt cdr3_aa
TRBD1 TRBJ2-1 TRBV19 - TGTGCCAGTAGTATAAGGTCCCGGGACAGGGGCAATGAGCAGTTCTTC CASSIRSRDRGNEQFF
TRBD2 TRBJ2-7 TRBV5-6 - TGTGCCAGCAGCGGTGGGACTAGCAGCCTCTACGAGCAGTACTTC CASSGGTSSLYEQYF
TRBD2 TRBJ2-2 TRBV28 - TGTGCCAGCAGTTTGATGACTAGCGGCACCGGGGAGCTGTTTTTT CASSLMTSGTGELFF
TRBD1 TRBJ1-5 TRBV2 - TGTGCCAGCAGCCTGGACAGGGGAAACAATCAGCCCCAGCATTTT CASSLDRGNNQPQHF
TRBD2 TRBJ2-3 TRBV5-1 - TGCGCCAGCAGCCCTAGCGGACCCACAGATACGCAGTATTTT CASSPSGPTDTQYF
TRBD2 TRBJ2-1 TRBV7-9 - TGTGCCAGCAGCTTAGGCGGGAGCTCCAACAATGAGCAGTTCTTC CASSLGGSSNNEQFF
TRBD1 TRBJ1-1 TRBV28 - TGTGCCAGCAGTCTAATAGGACAGGGGGCAGGAGCTTTCTTT CASSLIGQGAGAFF
TRBD1 TRBJ2-7 TRBV7-2 - TGTGCCAGCAGCTTAGAGGGGGCCAAGGTCTACGAGCAGTACTTC CASSLEGAKVYEQYF
- TRBJ2-3 TRBV7-9 - TGTGCCAGCAGCTATGAGGGTCTGTCTACAGATACGCAGTATTTT CASSYEGLSTDTQYF
- TRBJ1-3 TRBV5-5 - TGTGCCAGCAGCTTGGACCCCAGCTCTGGAAACACCATATATTTT CASSLDPSSGNTIYF
TRBD1 TRBJ1-5 TRBV6-1 few TGTGCCAGCAGTGAAGGAGAGGGGGCAGGCAATCAGCCCCAGCATTTT CASSEGEGAGNQPQHF
- TRBJ2-3 TRBV6-5 once TGTGCCAGCAGTTACGCGCGGGGTACAGATACGCAGTATTTT CASSYARGTDTQYF
TRBD2 TRBJ2-3 TRBV10-2 - TGCGCCAGCAAGCCGGGACTAGCGGGAGTGGATACGCAGTATTTT CASKPGLAGVDTQYF
- TRBJ1-1 TRBV19 once TGTGCCAGTAGTACCCTACCCGGGGGAAACACTGAAGCTTTCTTT CASSTLPGGNTEAFF
- TRBJ1-3 TRBV6-1 - TGTGCCAGCAGTGAAGATTTTTGGTTGGGGCTCACTTCTGGAAACACCATATATTTT CASSEDFWLGLTSGNTIYF
- TRBJ2-1 TRBV18 few TGTGCCAGCTCACCTAACAGGGCGAGCTCCTACAATGAGCAGTTCTTC CASSPNRASSYNEQFF
- TRBJ2-2 TRBV28 - TGTGCCAGCCACTTCTCGGCAGGGGTCGACACCGGGGAGCTGTTTTTT CASHFSAGVDTGELFF
- TRBJ2-2 TRBV21-1 - TGTGCCAGCAGCACCAGGGCACTTGTCGGGGAGCTGTTTTTT CASSTRALVGELFF
TRBD2 TRBJ2-1 TRBV18 once TGTGCCAGCTCACCAACACTAGCGGGAGGAGGGGCCTACAATGAGCAGTTCTTC CASSPTLAGGGAYNEQFF
- TRBJ1-5 TRBV7-2 - TGTGCCAGCAGCTTAGGATGGGGACTCGAGCCCCAGCATTTT CASSLGWGLEPQHF
TRBD2 TRBJ2-5 TRBV27 - TGTGCCAGCAGTCCCCCAGGGACTAGCGGGAGTAGGTGGGAGACCCAGTACTTC CASSPPGTSGSRWETQYF
TRBD1 TRBJ1-2 TRBV11-3 - TGTGCCAGCAGCCCCGGACAGGGCCACTATGGCTACACCTTC CASSPGQGHYGYTF
TRBD2 TRBJ2-5 TRBV24-1 - TGTGCCACCAGTGCCGGGAGTGGGGGGGTGTACCAAGAGACCCAGTACTTC CATSAGSGGVYQETQYF
TRBD1 TRBJ1-6 TRBV28 - TGTGCCAGCAGAGTGGATCCACCGGGACAGGGCCAGAAAGACGATAATTCACCCCTCCACTTT CASRVDPPGQGQKDDNSPLHF